What follows is one T cell receptor (beta chain) and its context. The V and J ends lost 5 bases and 11 bases, in that order; junction bases with no gene match: 8. CDR3 length: 12 amino acids. CDR1 is SGHVS, CDR2 FQNEAQ, per germline. This sample is part of a study of blood T cell repertoires in COVID-19. Turning to the study itself: T cells, B-cell-depleted T cells, or PBMCs supplied cDNA or gDNA.

As originally analysed: Reference gene primer amplification in the assay estimated nucleated cell counts. Produced via immunoSEQ multiplex PCR; TCRdb's table is partial and in-frame only. V and J calls plus clone size are reproduced from that table; the DNA served to infer D and trimming. The repertoire holds about 27,000 clones, with 92% as singletons. The receptor was derived from a human donor in a cohort sampled during active COVID-19. The V gene is TRBV7-8, the J gene TRBJ1-1; 7 bases are shared with TRBD1. The sample was peripheral blood. CDR3 sequence (DNA): TGTGCCAGCAGCCCAAGGACAGGAGGGGCTTTCTTT. Translated, it gives CASSPRTGGAFF.